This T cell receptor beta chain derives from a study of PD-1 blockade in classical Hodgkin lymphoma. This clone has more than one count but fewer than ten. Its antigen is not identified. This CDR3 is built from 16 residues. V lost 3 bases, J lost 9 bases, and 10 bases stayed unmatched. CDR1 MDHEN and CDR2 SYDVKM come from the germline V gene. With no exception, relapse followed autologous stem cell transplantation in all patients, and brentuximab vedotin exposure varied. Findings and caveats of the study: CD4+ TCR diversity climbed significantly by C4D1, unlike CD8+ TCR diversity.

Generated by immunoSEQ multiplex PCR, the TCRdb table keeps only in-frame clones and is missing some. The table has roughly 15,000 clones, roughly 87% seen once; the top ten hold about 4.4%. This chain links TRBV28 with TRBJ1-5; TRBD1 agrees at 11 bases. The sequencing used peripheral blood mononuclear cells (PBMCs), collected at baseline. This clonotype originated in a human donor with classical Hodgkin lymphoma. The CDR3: CASSFWDRGAFRPQHF. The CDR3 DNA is TGTGCCAGCAGTTTTTGGGACAGGGGGGCCTTTCGGCCCCAGCATTTT.